The subject of this entry is one TCR beta chain. Its antigen is not known. Vbeta (60) and Jbeta (13) primers were used in the PCR. Assay used: immunoSEQ multiplex PCR; TCRdb lists only in-frame clones, some missing. The sample holds 100,000 to 130,000 clones; around four fifths are singletons and the top ten take 7.8%. The sample is drawn from a study of cytomegalovirus exposure and HLA in healthy donors. Study at large: Previous work identified some 120 million unique TCR beta sequences from 150 million to 200 million T cells. The Caucasian-associated ancestry cluster held 65% to 90% of 398 genotyped donors. Study-wide points: There were reportedly fewer N-insertions in an Asian-associated ancestry cluster than the roughly 670-donor mean, in a later analysis.

The V gene end was trimmed by 2 bases and the J gene end by 4 bases; junction bases not matched to a gene: 4. This CDR3 spans 16 amino acids. The germline gives CDR1 MNHEY, CDR2 SMNVEV (reference sequence). Source material: PBMCs. This chain connects TRBV27 to TRBJ2-1; 11 nucleotides agree with TRBD2. The receptor was derived from a man younger than 40 in good health and CMV-seronegative. CDR3 coding DNA: TGTGCCAGCAGTTTAATCCTAGCGGGGGGTTACAATGAGCAGTTCTTC. Translating it yields CASSLILAGGYNEQFF.